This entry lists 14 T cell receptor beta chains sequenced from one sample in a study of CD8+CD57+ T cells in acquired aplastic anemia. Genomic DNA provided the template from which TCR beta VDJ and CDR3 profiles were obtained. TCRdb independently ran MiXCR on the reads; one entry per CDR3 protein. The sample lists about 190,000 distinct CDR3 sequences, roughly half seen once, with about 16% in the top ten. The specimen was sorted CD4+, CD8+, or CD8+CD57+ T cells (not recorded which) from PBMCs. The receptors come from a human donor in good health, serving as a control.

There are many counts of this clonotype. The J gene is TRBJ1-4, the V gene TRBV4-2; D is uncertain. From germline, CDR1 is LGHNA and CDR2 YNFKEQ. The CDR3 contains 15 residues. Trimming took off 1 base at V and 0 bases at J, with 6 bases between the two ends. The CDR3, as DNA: TGTGCCAGCAGCCAAGGGGCCTCAACTAATGAAAAACTGTTTTTT. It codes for CASSQGASTNEKLFF.

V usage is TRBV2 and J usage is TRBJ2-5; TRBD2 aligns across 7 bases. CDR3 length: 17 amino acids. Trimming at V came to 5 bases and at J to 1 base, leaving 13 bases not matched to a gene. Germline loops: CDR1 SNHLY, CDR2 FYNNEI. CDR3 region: CASSYSAGTIRQETQYF. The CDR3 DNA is TGTGCCAGCAGTTACTCAGCCGGGACTATTCGCCAAGAGACCCAGTACTTC.

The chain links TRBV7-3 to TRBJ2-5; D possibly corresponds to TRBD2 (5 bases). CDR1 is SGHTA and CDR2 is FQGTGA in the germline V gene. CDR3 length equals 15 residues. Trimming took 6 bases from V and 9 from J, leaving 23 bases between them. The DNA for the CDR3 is TGTGCCAGCAGTTCGAGGGCGGGCCCCCATCAGCCCCAGTACTTC. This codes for CASSSRAGPHQPQYF.

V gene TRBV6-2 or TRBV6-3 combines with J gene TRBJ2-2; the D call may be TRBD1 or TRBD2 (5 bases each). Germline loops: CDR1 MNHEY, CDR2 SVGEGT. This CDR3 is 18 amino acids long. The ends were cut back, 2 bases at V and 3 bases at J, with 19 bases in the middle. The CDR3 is CASSYHEGRPEDTGELFF. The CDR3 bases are TGTGCCAGCAGTTACCATGAGGGGCGACCCGAGGACACCGGGGAGCTGTTTTTT.

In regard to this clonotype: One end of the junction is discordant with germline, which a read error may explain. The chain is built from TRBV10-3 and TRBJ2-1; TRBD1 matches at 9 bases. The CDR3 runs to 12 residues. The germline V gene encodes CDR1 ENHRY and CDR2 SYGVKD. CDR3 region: CAISTGGDEQFF. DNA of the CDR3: TGTGCCATCAGTACAGGGGGCGATGAACAGTTCTTC.

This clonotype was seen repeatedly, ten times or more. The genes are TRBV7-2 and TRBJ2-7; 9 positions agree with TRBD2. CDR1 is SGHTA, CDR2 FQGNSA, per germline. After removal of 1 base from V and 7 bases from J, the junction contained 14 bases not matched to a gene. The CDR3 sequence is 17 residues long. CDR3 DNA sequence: TGTGCCAGCAGCTTAGTCTCAGCGGGGGGCCTTGGGTCAGAGCAGTACTTC. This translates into CASSLVSAGGLGSEQYF.

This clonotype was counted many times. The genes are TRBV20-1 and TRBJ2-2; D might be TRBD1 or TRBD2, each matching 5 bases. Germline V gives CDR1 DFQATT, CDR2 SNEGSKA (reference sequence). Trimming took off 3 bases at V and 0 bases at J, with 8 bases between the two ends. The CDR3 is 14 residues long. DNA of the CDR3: TGCAGTGCTAGGGGGACCTCGAACACCGGGGAGCTGTTTTTT. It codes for CSARGTSNTGELFF.

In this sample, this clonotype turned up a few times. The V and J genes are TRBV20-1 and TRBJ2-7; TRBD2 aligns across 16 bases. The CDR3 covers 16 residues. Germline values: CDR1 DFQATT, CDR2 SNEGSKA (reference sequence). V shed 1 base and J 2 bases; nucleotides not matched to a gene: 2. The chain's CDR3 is CSARGGLAGGTYEQYF. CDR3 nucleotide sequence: TGCAGTGCTAGAGGGGGACTAGCGGGGGGGACCTACGAGCAGTACTTC.

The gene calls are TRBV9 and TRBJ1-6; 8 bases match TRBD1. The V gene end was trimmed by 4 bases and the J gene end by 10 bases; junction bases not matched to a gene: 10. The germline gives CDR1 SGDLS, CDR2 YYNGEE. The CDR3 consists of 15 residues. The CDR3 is CASSRAGGAWSPLHF. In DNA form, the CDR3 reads TGTGCCAGCAGCCGGGCAGGGGGCGCTTGGTCACCCCTCCACTTT. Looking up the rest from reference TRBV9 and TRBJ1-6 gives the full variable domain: DSGVTQTPKHLITATGQRVTLRCSPRSGDLSVYWYQQSLDQGLQFLIQYYNGEERAKGNILERFSAQQFPDLHSELNLSSLELGDSALYFCASSRAGGAWSPLHFGNGTRLTVT.

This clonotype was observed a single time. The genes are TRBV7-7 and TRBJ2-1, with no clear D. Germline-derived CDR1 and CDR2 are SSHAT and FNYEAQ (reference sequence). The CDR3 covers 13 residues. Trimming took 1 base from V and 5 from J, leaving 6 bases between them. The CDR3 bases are TGTGCCAGCAGCTTAGACAGCCACAATGAGCAGTTCTTC. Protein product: CASSLDSHNEQFF.

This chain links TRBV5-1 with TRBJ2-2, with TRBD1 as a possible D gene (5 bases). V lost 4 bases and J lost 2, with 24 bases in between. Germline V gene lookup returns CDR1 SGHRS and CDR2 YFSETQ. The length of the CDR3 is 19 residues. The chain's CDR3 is CASSQLRAGTGLNTGELFF. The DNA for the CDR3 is TGCGCCAGCAGCCAATTAAGAGCCGGCACAGGTCTCAACACCGGGGAGCTGTTTTTT.

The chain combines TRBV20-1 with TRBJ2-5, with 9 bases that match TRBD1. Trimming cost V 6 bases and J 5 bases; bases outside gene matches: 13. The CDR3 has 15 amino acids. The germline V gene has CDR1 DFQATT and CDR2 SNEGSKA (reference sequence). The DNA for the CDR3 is TGCAGTGCACGAAGCATCGGGACAGGGAGGGAGACCCAGTACTTC. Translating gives CSARSIGTGRETQYF.

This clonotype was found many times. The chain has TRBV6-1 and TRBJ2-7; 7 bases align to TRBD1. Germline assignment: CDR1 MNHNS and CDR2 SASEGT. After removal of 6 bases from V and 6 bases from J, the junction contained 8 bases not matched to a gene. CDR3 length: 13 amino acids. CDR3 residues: CASRDRVIREQYF. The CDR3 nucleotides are TGTGCCAGCAGAGACAGGGTGATTCGCGAGCAGTACTTC.

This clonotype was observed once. The CDR3 nucleotides read TGCAGTGCTAGCGGCAGGGGGAGAGAAGATACGCAGTATTTT. Amino acids: CSASGRGREDTQYF. The chain recombines TRBV20-1 with TRBJ2-3; TRBD1 agrees at 7 bases. The CDR3 is 14 amino acids. The V gene end was trimmed by 3 bases and the J gene end by 5 bases; junction bases not matched to a gene: 8. Germline V gene lookup returns CDR1 DFQATT and CDR2 SNEGSKA (reference sequence).